Below, 4 T cell receptor beta chains from the same sample are listed, as sequenced in a study of T cells after yellow fever vaccination. TCRdb itself ran the 5' RACE reads through MiXCR, one entry per CDR3 protein. Of 250,000 to 300,000 distinct CDR3 sequences in the sample, 13% are singletons; the top ten hold about 0.51%. This material consisted of CD4+ T cells sorted from PBMCs, taken 45 days after the yellow fever booster vaccination. The receptor source for this set is a man aged 30 to 45 who received the YFV17D yellow fever vaccine.

CDR3 sequence: CASSFPIYDYGYTF. The CDR3 DNA reads as TGTGCCAGCAGCTTCCCAATTTACGACTATGGCTACACCTTC. V is TRBV5-5 and J is TRBJ1-2; D not certain. Germline CDR1 reads SGHKS; CDR2 reads YYEKEE (reference sequence). The CDR3 contains 14 residues. Trimming stripped 2 bases from V and 3 bases from J, with 11 bases between. Drawing the rest from reference TRBV5-5 and TRBJ1-2, the complete variable domain is DAGVTQSPTHLIKTRGQQVTLRCSPISGHKSVSWYQQVLGQGPQFIFQYYEKEERGRGNFPDRFSARQFPNYSSELNVNALLLGDSALYLCASSFPIYDYGYTFGSGTRLTVV.

This clonotype was picked up one time. This chain uses TRBV19 with TRBJ2-7; D possibly corresponds to TRBD2 (6 bases). Trimming removed 4 bases from V and 0 bases from J, with 13 bases in between. Germline V CDR1 and CDR2: LNHDA, SQIVND (reference sequence). CDR3 length equals 15 residues. The CDR3 is CASSRGGGISYEQYF. In nucleotides, the CDR3 is TGTGCCAGTAGTAGGGGAGGTGGTATCTCCTACGAGCAGTACTTC.

V usage is TRBV5-4 and J usage is TRBJ2-2; D ambiguous. Per germline, CDR1 SGHNT and CDR2 YYREEE (reference sequence). V dropped 2 bases and J dropped 8 bases, with 16 bases sitting between them. The CDR3 is made up of 15 amino acids. The CDR3 sequence: CASSFSPHDKGELFF. CDR3 nucleotide sequence: TGTGCCAGCAGCTTTTCGCCGCACGATAAGGGGGAGCTGTTTTTT. Drawing the rest from reference TRBV5-4 and TRBJ2-2, the complete variable domain is ETGVTQSPTHLIKTRGQQVTLRCSSQSGHNTVSWYQQALGQGPQFIFQYYREEENGRGNFPPRFSGLQFPNYSSELNVNALELDDSALYLCASSFSPHDKGELFFGEGSRLTVL.

This clonotype has more than one count but fewer than ten. The V call is TRBV5-1, the J call TRBJ2-7, with D possibly TRBD1 on 6 matching bases. The germline V gene encodes CDR1 SGHRS and CDR2 YFSETQ. V was pared by 0 bases and J by 2 bases, with 12 bases between. The CDR3 has 15 residues. Written as DNA, the CDR3 is TGCGCCAGCAGCTTGGGACGGGACACTACCTACGAGCAGTACTTC. Its protein product is CASSLGRDTTYEQYF.